This T cell receptor beta chain is drawn from a study of blood T cell repertoires in COVID-19 (TCRdb year 2020). For the wider study: Samples covering the acute and convalescent phases of COVID-19 were provided by collaborators in the United States, Italy and Spain. Samples came from the ongoing ImmuneRACE study (first 160 participants) plus 1,254 subjects from 6 global collaborators. Where available, HLA class I and class II types were obtained from metadata supplied by the sample provider rather than from assay-based typing. The prospective study material was composed of cDNA or gDNA derived from T cells, B-cell-depleted T cells, or PBMCs. The repertoires were made available in a free public database intended to serve as a resource for research on the immune response to SARS-CoV-2. Sample metadata almost always included a de-identified subject ID, COVID-19 status, age in years and sex. Deeply sampled blood TCRbeta repertoires from subjects exposed to, actively infected with, or recovered from COVID-19 were included in the dataset.

Whole blood was collected in K2EDTA tubes by collaborating institutions according to the institutions' own protocols. For TCRbeta analysis, collaborators shipped samples as frozen whole blood, isolated PBMCs, or DNA extracted from either of those sample types. Findings and caveats that apply to the study as a whole: The quantity of clinical and demographic metadata differed by source and by participant and was supplied without curation.

TCRbeta CDR3 regions were amplified from genomic DNA using the immunoSEQ Assay, a bias-controlled multiplex PCR. Per the source publication's procedure: Within the assay, amplification of reference gene primers was used to estimate how many nucleated cells each sample contained. Sequence reads were collapsed and filtered to measure the absolute abundance of every unique TCRbeta CDR3 rearrangement. Productive Simpson clonality was computed per sample as the square root of Simpson's diversity index over productive rearrangements. TCRdb's version of the immuneACCESS table is confined to in-frame rearrangements and falls short of the full clone set. An unresolved V gene accounts for under half of the shortfall where checked; the remainder is of unknown origin. The V and J calls and the clone size are those of that table, but D and trimming were determined from the DNA. The sample profile shows 95,000 to 150,000 clones; more than 65% of them were found once. 2% to 2.5% of the sample rests with the top ten.

V is cut back by 8 bases and J by 0 bases, with 12 bases in the junction unmatched. CDR1 and CDR2, looked up from the germline V gene, are SQVTM and ANQGSEA. Its CDR3 holds 15 amino acids, cysteine through phenylalanine. Of the read, only the CDR3 DNA is kept; its 45 bases are in frame from base 1. This clone was seen just once. Its antigen is not yet known. Per-nucleotide qualities are absent, and no much larger clonotype sits a single base away. Input material: peripheral blood. The clonotype was recovered from a woman in her sixties or seventies with acute or convalescent COVID-19. The V gene is TRBV29-1 and the J gene is TRBJ1-2; 7 middle bases align to TRBD1. The CDR3 protein sequence reads: CSTGGGGGSNYGYTF. Here is the DNA: TGCAGCACTGGAGGGGGCGGTGGATCTAACTATGGCTACACCTTC. Outside the CDR3, residues come from the reference TRBV29-1 and TRBJ1-2 proteins, so the full variable domain is: SAVISQKPSRDICQRGTSLTIQCQVDSQVTMMFWYRQQPGQSLTLIATANQGSEATYESGFVIDKFPISRPNLTFSTLTVSNMSPEDSSIYLCSTGGGGGSNYGYTFGSGTRLTVV.